Below, one T cell receptor (beta chain) is given with its context. Its antigen remains unidentified. Within one base of it there is no much larger clone, and no base qualities were kept. Libraries were constructed by the immunoSEQ multiplex PCR assay. To provide template for TCR sequencing, every sample had RNA extracted and reverse transcribed into cDNA. SuperScript III was used for first-strand cDNA synthesis, primed with a 2:1 mix of oligo-dT and random hexamers. Amplification bias was assessed with a synthetic immune receptor repertoire, and residual bias was removed computationally. The authors processed their data as follows. After raw reads were preprocessed to remove errors, the CDR3 was defined following IMGT conventions as running from the conserved cysteine to phenylalanine. Clonality was computed by normalizing Shannon entropy by log2 of the number of productive unique TCRs and subtracting the result from 1. Whether each scalp clone was CD4 or CD8 was inferred by checking scalp TCRbeta sequences against the CD4 and CD8 repertoires from sorted blood. The source is immuneACCESS, and TCRdb retained only in-frame sequences with V and J called. Part of the clones is not carried over; for the studies checked, unresolved V genes explain less than half of this, and the remainder is unexplained. V and J calls and clone size are given by that table; D and trimming were obtained from the DNA. The sample table lists some 240,000 clones, about 50% of them with a count of one. The ten most abundant clones make up around 1.5% of the sample.

Taken with the paper, the label for time point translates to: less than five weeks on oral tofacitinib. The label giving this sample's treatment or condition can be read as: oral pan-JAK inhibitor, 5-10 mg twice daily. Lesional scalp punch biopsies and peripheral blood were collected from alopecia areata patients. PBMCs were separated by density centrifugation and stained for CD3, CD4 and CD8, after which CD4+ and CD8+ T cells were sorted on a FACSAria. This record comes from a study of CD8+ T cells in alopecia areata (dated by TCRdb to 2017 to 2018). About the investigation overall: Treated patients were enrolled in an open-label pilot trial of oral tofacitinib at 5 to 10 mg twice daily for moderate-to-severe alopecia areata. Tofacitinib was given for 6 to 18 months, followed by 6 months of follow-up off drug to assess delayed response and recurrence. The SALT score, which quantifies the percentage of affected scalp surface area, was used to measure disease severity in treated patients. High-throughput TCRbeta sequencing was used to examine T cell clonal expansion in alopecia areata in both the C3H/HeJ mouse model and human patients. In humans, TCRbeta sequencing was performed on scalp tissue and on sorted CD4+ and CD8+ peripheral blood T cells from healthy controls and from patients with patchy or totalis/universalis alopecia areata. Biopsies were taken from tofacitinib-treated patients at baseline and again at 4 and 24 weeks into treatment, and several of those patients also had a later scalp biopsy. Scalp clonality was compared among normal scalp (n=4), patchy alopecia areata scalp (n=8), and alopecia totalis/universalis scalp (n=8). RNA was obtained with the PAXgene miRNA kit for fixed scalp, the miRNeasy kit for PBMCs, and the RNeasy kit for mouse skin. TCRbeta CDR3 regions were amplified by immunoSEQ multiplex PCR using 35 Vbeta forward and 13 Jbeta reverse primers.

Findings and caveats that apply to the study as a whole: Resident alphabeta T cells in normal human skin are also sequenced, complicating scalp TCR repertoire analysis, unlike mouse skin dominated by gammadelta T cells. Shared TCR sequences between patients were less evident than in mice, which may be partly attributable to HLA diversity in the patient population. Many expanded lesional clones persisted in scalp and blood during tofacitinib treatment, which may partly explain relapse after stopping treatment. Tofacitinib significantly decreased scalp clonality and the number of expanded CD8+ clones among the top 100 scalp clones. Because the treated cohort was small and included a single nonresponder, larger studies are needed to assess links between baseline CD8+ expansion and response. Compared with normal scalp, lesional scalp had higher clonality and more expanded CD8+ clones, particularly in alopecia totalis/universalis, a pattern that suggests antigenic drive.

CDR1 MNHEY and CDR2 SMNVEV were looked up in the germline V gene (reference sequence). The CDR3 contains 16 residues, cysteine and phenylalanine counted. CDR3 DNA only is kept here, 48 bases in frame from base 1. At the junction V is shortened by 7 bases and J by 10 bases; bases outside the gene matches: 15. This receptor chain uses TRBV27 and TRBJ1-6; 8 of the junction bases match TRBD1. This receptor was identified in a human donor with alopecia areata. Here the sequenced sample was CD4+ T cells sorted from blood, taken at week 4, from a patient treated with tofacitinib. The nucleotides are TGTGCCAGCACCATACAGGGTGGCAGGGGGCACTCACCCCTCCACTTT. It translates as CASTIQGGRGHSPLHF.